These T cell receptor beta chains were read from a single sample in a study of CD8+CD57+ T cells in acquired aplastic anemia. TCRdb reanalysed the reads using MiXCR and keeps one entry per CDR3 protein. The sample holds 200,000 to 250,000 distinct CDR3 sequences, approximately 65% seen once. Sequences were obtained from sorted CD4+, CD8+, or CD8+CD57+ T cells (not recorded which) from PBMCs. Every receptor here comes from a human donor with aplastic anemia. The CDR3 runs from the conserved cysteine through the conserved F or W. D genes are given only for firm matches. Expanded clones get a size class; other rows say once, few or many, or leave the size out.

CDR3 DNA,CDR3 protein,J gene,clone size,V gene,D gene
TGTGCCAGCGGGACACGGTACTACGAGCAGTACTTC,CASGTRYYEQYF,TRBJ2-7,NA,TRBV2,NA
TGTGCCAGCTTAACAGTTACCGGGGAGCTGTTTTTT,CASLTVTGELFF,TRBJ2-2,NA,TRBV7-6,NA
TGCAGTGCTACACGACAGGGGCGGACTGAAGCTTTCTTT,CSATRQGRTEAFF,TRBJ1-1,NA,TRBV20-1,TRBD1
TGTGCCACCAGTGATTTCCAGGACAGGGGCACAGATACGCAGTATTTT,CATSDFQDRGTDTQYF,TRBJ2-3,once,TRBV24-1,TRBD1
TGTGCCAGCAGCCTAAGGGGGTGGTCGGCAGATACGCAGTATTTT,CASSLRGWSADTQYF,TRBJ2-3,few,TRBV7-3,NA
TGTGCCACCAGTGATTTAGGGACAGGGGGACTCTACGAGCAGTACTTC,CATSDLGTGGLYEQYF,TRBJ2-7,once,TRBV24-1,TRBD1
TGTGCCAGCAGCTCGGTACCTTACATGGGGGAAAAACTGTTTTTT,CASSSVPYMGEKLFF,TRBJ1-4,NA,TRBV5-5,NA
TGTGCCAGCAGCCCCGGAAGACTAGTACGCGGCAGGGAGCTGTTTTTT,CASSPGRLVRGRELFF,TRBJ2-2,once,TRBV7-7,NA
TGTGCCAGCAGCTTCTCCGGGACGGTTAATTCACCCCTCCACTTT,CASSFSGTVNSPLHF,TRBJ1-6,NA,TRBV5-6,NA
TGTGCCAGCAGTGAAGTGAAGGGACAGGAGCCTGATGGCTACACCTTC,CASSEVKGQEPDGYTF,TRBJ1-2,NA,TRBV25-1,TRBD1
TGTGCCAGCAGCTTAGTTGGTAACTATGGCTACACCTTC,CASSLVGNYGYTF,TRBJ1-2,NA,TRBV7-9,NA
TGTGCCAGCATTGACCCCGTTTTGGCGGGAGGGCAGGAGACCCAGTACTTC,CASIDPVLAGGQETQYF,TRBJ2-5,once,TRBV2,TRBD2
TGTGCCAGCAGTACTACGGACAGGTCTGAAGGGGCCAACGTCCTGACTTTC,CASSTTDRSEGANVLTF,TRBJ2-6,NA,TRBV2,TRBD1
TGCAGTGCTGAGGGGCGAAATGAGCAGTTCTTC,CSAEGRNEQFF,TRBJ2-1,NA,TRBV20-1,NA
TGTGCCAGCAGTCCTATGTTTGATCAGCCCCAGCATTTT,CASSPMFDQPQHF,TRBJ1-5,NA,TRBV7-9,NA
TGTGCCAGCAGCCCCACCTCTGGGGCCAACGTCCTGACTTTC,CASSPTSGANVLTF,TRBJ2-6,many,TRBV12-3/TRBV12-4,NA
TGTGCCAGCAGCTTGGACAGGGGTGATAATTCACCCCTCCACTTT,CASSLDRGDNSPLHF,TRBJ1-6,many,TRBV5-8,TRBD1
TGTGCCAGCAGCCATCGGACAGCGAAGAATCAGCCCCAGCATTTT,CASSHRTAKNQPQHF,TRBJ1-5,NA,TRBV14,NA
TGTGCCAGTAGTATGGGGGGGGGCGTGGACTATGTCGGCTACACCTTC,CASSMGGGVDYVGYTF,TRBJ1-2,NA,TRBV19,NA
TGTGCCACCAGCCGGGACAGGGGGCATCAGCCCCAGCATTTT,CATSRDRGHQPQHF,TRBJ1-5,NA,TRBV15,TRBD1
TGTGCCAGCTTCGACAGGCCCTACAATGAGCAGTTCTTC,CASFDRPYNEQFF,TRBJ2-1,NA,TRBV19,NA
TGTGCCAGCAGCCCCTGGGGACAGGGAGTCGATACGCAGTATTTT,CASSPWGQGVDTQYF,TRBJ2-3,NA,TRBV9,TRBD1
TGTGCCACCTGGGGAGGGGATAGCAATCAGCCCCAGCATTTT,CATWGGDSNQPQHF,TRBJ1-5,many,TRBV24-1,NA
TGTGCCAGCAGCTCCTTAGCGGGGGGCAAGGATACGCAGTATTTT,CASSSLAGGKDTQYF,TRBJ2-3,NA,TRBV7-2,TRBD2
TGTGCCAGCAGCTTCGGGACAGGGATCACAGATACGCAGTATTTT,CASSFGTGITDTQYF,TRBJ2-3,many,TRBV7-8,TRBD1
TGTGCCACCAGCAACTGGCCTTATAATTCACCCCTCCACTTT,CATSNWPYNSPLHF,TRBJ1-6,NA,TRBV15,NA
TGCAGCGTTCTCCAGGGCACTACCGGGGAGCTGTTTTTT,CSVLQGTTGELFF,TRBJ2-2,NA,TRBV29-1,NA
TGTGCCAGCAGCGACGGGGTGGAGCAGTACTTC,CASSDGVEQYF,TRBJ2-7,many,TRBV9,NA
TGTGCCAGCAGTGAAGATCTAGGTTGGAATGAGCAGTACTTC,CASSEDLGWNEQYF,TRBJ2-7,NA,TRBV6-1,NA
TGTGCCAGCAGCGTAGTGGGGGAGAGCACTGAAGCTTTCTTT,CASSVVGESTEAFF,TRBJ1-1,NA,TRBV9,NA
TGTGCCACCAGCAGGGATTGGCAGGGCCAAGAGACCCAGTACTTC,CATSRDWQGQETQYF,TRBJ2-5,NA,TRBV15,NA
TGCGCCAGCAGCTTGGAGGGGGCCGCTGAAGCTTTCTTT,CASSLEGAAEAFF,TRBJ1-1,NA,TRBV5-1,TRBD1
TGCAGTGCTAGAGATGAGACAGGTGGGGAGACCCAGTACTTC,CSARDETGGETQYF,TRBJ2-5,NA,TRBV20-1,NA
TGCAGTGCTAGAGAGGGCCAGGGAGGAGAAAAACTGTTTTTT,CSAREGQGGEKLFF,TRBJ1-4,NA,TRBV20-1,NA
TGTGCCAGCAGTGCGGACAGGGGTACCGAAAAACTGTTTTTT,CASSADRGTEKLFF,TRBJ1-4,NA,TRBV7-2,TRBD1